This record covers a single T cell receptor (beta chain). A much larger clone lies one base from this, so it may be a read error. These data come from a study of molecular identifiers for immune sequencing clone quantification. Germline V lookup: CDR1 MDHEN, CDR2 SYDVKM. The CDR3 covers 17 residues. A single record per CDR3 protein comes from TCRdb applying MiXCR to the PCR reads. The sample lists approximately 630,000 distinct CDR3 sequences; 25% were seen once. Sequencing was done on a sample of naive CD8+ T cells from blood, with Jurkat cell RNA spiked in. As for subset: FACS-sorted CD8+CD4-CCR7+CD45RA+ naive T cells. The sequence derives from a human donor in good health. Some libraries in this study had Jurkat cell RNA spiked in. The V call is TRBV28, the J call TRBJ2-5; 14 nucleotides line up with TRBD2. CDR3 nucleotide sequence: TGTGCCAGCCGCTGGACTAGCGGGAGGAGGGGCCAAGCGACCCAGTACTTC. It yields the protein CASRWTSGRRGQATQYF.